The table lists the clone carrying this T cell receptor beta chain with a few counts. The record originates from a study of blood T cell repertoires in COVID-19. Method: immunoSEQ multiplex PCR; TCRdb's copy keeps in-frame clones and lacks some. The table records about 150,000 clones, around three quarters of them present only once. Input material: peripheral blood. The TCR originated in a man older than 75 with acute or convalescent COVID-19.

CDR3 coding DNA: TGCGCCAGCAGCTTGGCGCCAGGGGGCGAACGTGGCTACACCTTC. Encoded protein: CASSLAPGGERGYTF. The chain uses TRBV5-1 and TRBJ1-2, with TRBD1 matching over 8 bases. After removal of 0 bases from V and 7 bases from J, the junction contained 8 bases not matched to a gene. The length of the CDR3 is 15 residues. Germline CDR1 reads SGHRS; CDR2 reads YFSETQ. Together with reference TRBV5-1 and TRBJ1-2, the CDR3 gives the full variable domain: KAGVTQTPRYLIKTRGQQVTLSCSPISGHRSVSWYQQTPGQGLQFLFEYFSETQRNKGNFPGRFSGRQFSNSRSEMNVSTLELGDSALYLCASSLAPGGERGYTFGSGTRLTVV.